Sequencing of this T cell receptor beta chain was carried out in a study of CD8 T cells in ankylosing spondylitis. The CDR3 length is 16 residues. CDR1 and CDR2 from the germline V gene are SGHRS and YFSETQ. Trimming left V 0 bases short and J 0 bases short, with 12 bases between. Study findings and constraints: Relatively scarce in peripheral blood, disease-linked clones were CD8+. There was reportedly significant enrichment of clones that were disease-linked in matched ankylosing spondylitis synovial fluid. Previous work reported some of these motif variants in the synovial fluid and blood of reactive arthritis. Characteristic of ankylosing spondylitis blood, it appeared, was a TCR beta motif comprising eight highly homologous variants.

This clonotype was detected only a few times. Antigen unknown. A quantitative 5'-RACE method, one with molecular barcodes, was used to make TCR beta libraries. TCRdb reprocessed the 5' RACE reads with MiXCR, giving one entry per CDR3 protein. Of roughly 440,000 distinct CDR3 sequences listed, over 15% are singletons. The source is a male donor with ankylosing spondylitis. Sequencing was carried out using blood, either unsorted or a sorted T cell fraction (not recorded which). The chain combines TRBV5-1 with TRBJ2-5; no firm D call. For the CDR3, the DNA is TGCGCCAGCAGCTTGGCGGGCGGTTCAAACCAAGAGACCCAGTACTTC. Amino acid sequence: CASSLAGGSNQETQYF.